This T cell receptor (beta chain) originates from a study of T cells after yellow fever vaccination. Study-wide context: With SMART-Seq v4 Ultra Low Input, the fractions containing low cell numbers were prepared. Study-wide points: In post-booster samples, most primary-vaccination clones reappeared (96% CD4, roughly 90% CD8).

Turning to this clonotype: The antigen remains unidentified.

A process of 5'RACE template switching, which added a universal primer site and UMIs, was used to make TCR cDNA. MiXCR, run by TCRdb on the 5' RACE reads, gives a single entry per CDR3 protein. The repertoire holds 350,000 to 450,000 distinct CDR3 sequences, with under 20% as singletons. Germline V lookup: CDR1 DFQATT, CDR2 SNEGSKA (reference sequence). Trimming removed 4 bases at V and 2 bases at J, with 7 bases between. CDR3 length: 12 amino acids. This receptor was identified in a man aged 18 to 30 who received the YFV17D yellow fever vaccine. The sequenced sample was PBMCs, obtained before the yellow fever booster vaccination. V gene TRBV20-1 combines with J gene TRBJ2-3; a possible D gene is TRBD2 (5 bases). The CDR3 sequence: CSATGSTDTQYF. Here the CDR3 DNA reads TGCAGTGCTACGGGGTCCACAGATACGCAGTATTTT.